This TCR beta chain was sequenced during a study of cytomegalovirus exposure and HLA in healthy donors. Regarding the study as a whole: Rare TCR sequences dominated, though some public TCRs recurred in many donors. According to an earlier analysis, most TCR beta V segments yielded productive rearrangements about 87% or about 30% of the time. Available immune exposure information covered CMV serostatus only.

The CDR3 runs 13 residues. V gave up 7 bases and J gave up 6 bases, with 17 bases separating them. CDR1 and CDR2 (germline): SQVTM, ANQGSEA. Turning to this clone: Antigen unknown.

The study ran its PCR with 60 Vbeta and 13 Jbeta primers. Authors' analysis steps: Among the unique TCR beta chains that a later analysis counted, about 81 million in all, roughly 11 million were shared. The protocol was immunoSEQ multiplex PCR, while the TCRdb copy is restricted to in-frame clones and leaves out a portion. That table furnishes V, J and clone size, whereas the DNA furnished D and trimming. This table has around 33,000 clones, 85% to 95% appearing once. The source is a woman under 30 in good health and CMV-seronegative. Sequences were obtained from PBMCs. The V call is TRBV29-1, the J call TRBJ2-3; D possibly corresponds to TRBD1 (5 bases). The CDR3: CSGTQVSRDTQYF. In DNA, the CDR3 is TGCAGCGGGACACAGGTGTCAAGGGATACGCAGTATTTT.